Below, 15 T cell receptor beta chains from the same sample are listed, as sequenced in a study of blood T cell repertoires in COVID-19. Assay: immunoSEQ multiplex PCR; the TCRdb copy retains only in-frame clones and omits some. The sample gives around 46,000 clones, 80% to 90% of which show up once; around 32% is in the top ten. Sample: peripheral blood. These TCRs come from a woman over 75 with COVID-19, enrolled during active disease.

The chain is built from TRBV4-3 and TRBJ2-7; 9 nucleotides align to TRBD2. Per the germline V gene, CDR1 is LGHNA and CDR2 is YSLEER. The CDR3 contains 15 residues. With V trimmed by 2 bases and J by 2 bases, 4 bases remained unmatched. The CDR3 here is CASSQRLAGTYEQYF. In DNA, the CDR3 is TGCGCCAGCAGCCAAAGGCTAGCGGGAACCTACGAGCAGTACTTC.

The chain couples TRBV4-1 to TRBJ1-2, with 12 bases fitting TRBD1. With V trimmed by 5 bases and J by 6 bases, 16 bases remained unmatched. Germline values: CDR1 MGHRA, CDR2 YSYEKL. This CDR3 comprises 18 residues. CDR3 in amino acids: CASSTSGTGGPWRDGYTF. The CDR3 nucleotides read TGCGCCAGCAGCACATCGGGGACAGGGGGCCCCTGGAGGGATGGCTACACCTTC.

The CDR3 DNA sequence: TGTGCCAGCAGCGTAGGACAGTTATCTAACTATGGCTACACCTTC. The encoded protein is CASSVGQLSNYGYTF. The rearrangement uses TRBV9 and TRBJ1-2; D may be TRBD1 (5 bases). Trimming stripped 0 bases from V and 0 bases from J, with 9 bases between. CDR3 length: 15 amino acids. Germline values: CDR1 SGDLS, CDR2 YYNGEE.

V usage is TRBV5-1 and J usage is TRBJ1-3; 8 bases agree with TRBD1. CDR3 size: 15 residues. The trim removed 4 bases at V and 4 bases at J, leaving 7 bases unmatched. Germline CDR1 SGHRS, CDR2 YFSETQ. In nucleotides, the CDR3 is TGCGCCAGCAGCGGGGAACAGGGGGACGGAAACACCATATATTTT. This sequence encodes CASSGEQGDGNTIYF.

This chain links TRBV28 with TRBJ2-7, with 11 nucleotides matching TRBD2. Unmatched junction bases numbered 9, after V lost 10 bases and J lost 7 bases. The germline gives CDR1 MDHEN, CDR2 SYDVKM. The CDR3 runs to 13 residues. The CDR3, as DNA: TGTGCCACCAAATTAGCGGGAGGGGGGGAGCAGTACTTC. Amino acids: CATKLAGGGEQYF.

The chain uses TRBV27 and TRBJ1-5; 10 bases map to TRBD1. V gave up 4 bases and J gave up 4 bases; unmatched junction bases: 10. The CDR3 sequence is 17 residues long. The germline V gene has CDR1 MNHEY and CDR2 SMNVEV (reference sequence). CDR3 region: CASSSGQGIGENQPQHF. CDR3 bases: TGTGCCAGCAGTTCGGGACAGGGGATTGGGGAGAATCAGCCCCAGCATTTT.

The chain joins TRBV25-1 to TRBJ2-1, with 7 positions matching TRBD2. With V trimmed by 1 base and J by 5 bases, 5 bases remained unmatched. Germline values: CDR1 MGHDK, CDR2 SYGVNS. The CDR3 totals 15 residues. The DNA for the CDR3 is TGTGCCAGCAGTGAATGGGCCGGACTAGACAATGAGCAGTTCTTC. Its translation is CASSEWAGLDNEQFF. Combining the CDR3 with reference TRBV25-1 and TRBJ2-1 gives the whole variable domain EADIYQTPRYLVIGTGKKITLECSQTMGHDKMYWYQQDPGMELHLIHYSYGVNSTEKGDLSSESTVSRIRTEHFPLTLESARPSHTSQYLCASSEWAGLDNEQFFGPGTRLTVL.

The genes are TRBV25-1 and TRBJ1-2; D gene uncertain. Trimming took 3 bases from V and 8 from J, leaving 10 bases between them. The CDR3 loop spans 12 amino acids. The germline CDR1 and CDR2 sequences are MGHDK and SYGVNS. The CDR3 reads CASSDDQRGYTF. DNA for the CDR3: TGTGCCAGCAGTGATGACCAGCGGGGCTACACCTTC.

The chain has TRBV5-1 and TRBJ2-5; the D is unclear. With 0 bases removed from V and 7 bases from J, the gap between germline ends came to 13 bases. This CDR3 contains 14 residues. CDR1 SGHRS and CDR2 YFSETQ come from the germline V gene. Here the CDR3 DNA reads TGCGCCAGCAGCTTGGCGACCGGCACGGGGACCCAGTACTTC. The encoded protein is CASSLATGTGTQYF. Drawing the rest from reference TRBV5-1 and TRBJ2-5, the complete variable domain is KAGVTQTPRYLIKTRGQQVTLSCSPISGHRSVSWYQQTPGQGLQFLFEYFSETQRNKGNFPGRFSGRQFSNSRSEMNVSTLELGDSALYLCASSLATGTGTQYFGPGTRLLVL.

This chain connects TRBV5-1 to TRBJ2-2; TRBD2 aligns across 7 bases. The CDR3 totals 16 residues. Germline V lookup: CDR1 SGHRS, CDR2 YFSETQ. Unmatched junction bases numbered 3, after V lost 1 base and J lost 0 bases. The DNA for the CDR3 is TGCGCCAGCAGCTTGCTCCTAGCGGCGAACACCGGGGAGCTGTTTTTT. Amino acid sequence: CASSLLLAANTGELFF.

The CDR3 region has the DNA TGTGCCAGCTCCCCCGCAACTAATGAAAAACTGTTTTTT. This encodes CASSPATNEKLFF. The V call is TRBV18, the J call TRBJ1-4; D unclear. CDR3 length equals 13 residues. With 6 bases removed from V and 0 bases from J, the gap between germline ends came to 5 bases. Per germline, CDR1 KGHSH and CDR2 LQKENI.

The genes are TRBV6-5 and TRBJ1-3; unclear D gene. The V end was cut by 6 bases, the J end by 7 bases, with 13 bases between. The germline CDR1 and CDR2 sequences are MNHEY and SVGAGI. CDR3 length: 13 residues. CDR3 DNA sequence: TGTGCCAGCAGCCCATTGGACTCTAACACCATATATTTT. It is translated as CASSPLDSNTIYF.

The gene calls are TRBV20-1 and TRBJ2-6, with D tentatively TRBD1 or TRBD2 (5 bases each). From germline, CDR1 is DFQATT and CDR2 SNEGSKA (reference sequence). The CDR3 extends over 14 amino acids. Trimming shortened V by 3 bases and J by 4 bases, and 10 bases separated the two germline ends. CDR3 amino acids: CSASEGHGANVLTF. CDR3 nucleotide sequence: TGCAGTGCTAGTGAGGGGCACGGGGCCAACGTCCTGACTTTC.

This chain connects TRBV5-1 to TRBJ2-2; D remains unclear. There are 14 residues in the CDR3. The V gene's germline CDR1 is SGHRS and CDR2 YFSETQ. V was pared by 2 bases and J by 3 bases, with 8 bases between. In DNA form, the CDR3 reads TGCGCCAGCAGCTTAGACGGAGACACCGGGGAGCTGTTTTTT. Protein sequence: CASSLDGDTGELFF.

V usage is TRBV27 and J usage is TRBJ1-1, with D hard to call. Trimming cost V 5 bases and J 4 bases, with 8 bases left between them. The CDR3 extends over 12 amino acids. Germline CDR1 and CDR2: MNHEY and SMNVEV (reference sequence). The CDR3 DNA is TGTGCCAGCAGTCGTAGAGGCACTGAAGCTTTCTTT. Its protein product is CASSRRGTEAFF.